Each of the 27 T cell receptor beta chains below was sequenced from the same sample in a study of vaccination and CD4 T cells after COVID-19. Treatment in this sample: approximately 10-day PBMC culture with coronavirus spike peptide pools or control peptides (ViraFEST assay). Cultured CD4+ T cell DNA was sequenced using the Oncomine TCR Beta short-read assay. A single record per CDR3 protein comes from TCRdb applying MiXCR to the PCR reads. The table has over 14,000 distinct CDR3 sequences, 52% seen once. No antigen has been assigned to these receptors. The sample comprised CD4+ T cells from blood, cultured in vitro. The receptors here all came from a human donor who had recovered from COVID-19.

This clonotype appeared a few times. J is TRBJ2-7 and V is TRBV5-4, with 8 bases aligning to TRBD2. Germline V gives CDR1 SGHNT, CDR2 YYREEE (reference sequence). The CDR3 sequence is 15 residues long. J lost 5 bases, V lost 2 bases, and 9 bases had no gene match. CDR3 in amino acids: CASSFDVGGRNEQYF. CDR3 DNA sequence: TGTGCCAGCAGCTTCGACGTGGGCGGGAGGAACGAGCAGTACTTC.

The chain carries TRBV27 and TRBJ2-2, with 8 bases fitting TRBD1. V was clipped by 10 bases and J by 4 bases; unmatched bases: 11. The CDR3 loop spans 15 amino acids. In germline, CDR1 is MNHEY, CDR2 SMNVEV (reference sequence). The CDR3 loop is CATQTGTGATGELFF. In DNA, the CDR3 is TGTGCCACCCAAACCGGGACAGGAGCCACCGGGGAGCTGTTTTTT.

This clonotype occurred a few times. This sequence joins TRBV11-3 and TRBJ2-7, with TRBD1 identical over 7 bases. Unmatched junction bases numbered 9, after V lost 5 bases and J lost 2 bases. Germline V gene lookup returns CDR1 SGHNT and CDR2 YENEEA. The CDR3 runs to 15 residues. In DNA form, the CDR3 reads TGTGCCAGCAGCACTGACAGGGCCAGTACCTACGAGCAGTACTTC. Translation: CASSTDRASTYEQYF.

This clonotype was counted only a few times. The chain uses TRBV5-1 and TRBJ2-7; tentatively, D is TRBD1 or TRBD2 (5 bases each). V shed 0 bases and J shed 4 bases, with 17 bases lying between them. The CDR3 has 16 residues. Germline values: CDR1 SGHRS, CDR2 YFSETQ. In DNA, the CDR3 is TGCGCCAGCAGCTTGGGAGGGGCGAGTCTGGCTTACGAGCAGTACTTC. This translates into CASSLGGASLAYEQYF.

The chain recombines TRBV18 with TRBJ1-6; a possible D gene is TRBD1 (5 bases). Germline V gene sequence: CDR1 KGHSH, CDR2 LQKENI. V lost 3 bases and J 10 bases, leaving 13 bases between the germline ends. This CDR3 is 14 amino acids long. CDR3 nucleotide sequence: TGTGCCAGCTCACCTGGGGGTGTGGGATCACCCCTCCACTTT. It codes for CASSPGGVGSPLHF.

The chain carries TRBV7-8 and TRBJ2-5; perhaps TRBD2 as D (5 bases). CDR1 is SGHVS and CDR2 is FQNEAQ in the germline V gene. The CDR3 has 15 amino acids. V was shortened by 4 bases and J by 7 bases, with 19 bases between the two germline ends. The CDR3 DNA reads as TGTGCCAGCAGCTACCCTCGGACTGCGGGTGGGACCCAGTACTTC. This translates into CASSYPRTAGGTQYF.

This rearrangement joins TRBV28 to TRBJ1-3; no firm D call. The CDR3 length is 13 residues. CDR1 and CDR2 from the germline V gene are MDHEN and SYDVKM. V lost 5 bases, J lost 2 bases, and 7 bases lay in between. The CDR3, as DNA: TGTGCCAGCAGTGGTAGCGCTGGAAACACCATATATTTT. Its protein product is CASSGSAGNTIYF.

This clonotype was seen only a few times. V and J are TRBV7-9 and TRBJ2-7; D uncertain. Germline loops: CDR1 SEHNR, CDR2 FQNEAQ (reference sequence). The CDR3 is made up of 12 amino acids. Trimming removed 1 base from V and 6 bases from J, with 7 bases in between. As DNA, the CDR3 is TGTGCCAGCAGCTTAGGTAGATCCGAGCAGTACTTC. This encodes CASSLGRSEQYF.

The chain combines TRBV12-3 or TRBV12-4 with TRBJ1-5, with TRBD1 as a possible D gene (5 bases). Trimming left V 4 bases short and J 1 base short, with 5 bases between. The CDR3 is 13 amino acids. In DNA form, the CDR3 reads TGTGCCAGCAGTTACAGGAGCAATCAGCCCCAGCATTTT. Translating it yields CASSYRSNQPQHF.

The chain joins TRBV20-1 to TRBJ2-3, with D perhaps matching TRBD1 or TRBD2 (6 bases each). Per the germline V gene, CDR1 is DFQATT and CDR2 is SNEGSKA (reference sequence). Trimming removed 1 base from V and 1 base from J, with 12 bases in between. The CDR3 extends over 15 amino acids. The CDR3 spells CSARVSGAGTDTQYF. The DNA for the CDR3 is TGCAGTGCTAGAGTTTCGGGGGCCGGCACAGATACGCAGTATTTT.

The rearrangement links TRBV20-1 to TRBJ2-5; D may be TRBD1 (5 bases). V lost 4 bases to trimming and J lost 7 bases, with 16 bases between them. In germline, CDR1 is DFQATT, CDR2 SNEGSKA (reference sequence). CDR3 length: 13 residues. Here the CDR3 reads CSAIFSGSGTQYF. The CDR3 DNA follows: TGCAGTGCTATCTTTTCAGGGTCGGGGACCCAGTACTTC.

V is TRBV28 and J is TRBJ1-2; no definite D call. Germline CDR1 and CDR2: MDHEN and SYDVKM. Trimming stripped 2 bases from V and 4 bases from J, with 17 bases between. This CDR3 comprises 16 residues. The chain's CDR3 is CASSLISLVESYGYTF. CDR3 coding DNA: TGTGCCAGCAGTTTAATCTCTCTAGTGGAGAGCTATGGCTACACCTTC.

This clonotype was picked up a small number of times. The J gene is TRBJ2-5, the V gene TRBV20-1; 8 bases align to TRBD2. The V and J ends lost 0 bases and 4 bases, in that order; junction bases with no gene match: 4. The CDR3 has 14 amino acids. Germline CDR1 and CDR2: DFQATT and SNEGSKA (reference sequence). CDR3 bases: TGCAGTGCTAGAGATCTCCTAGCGGGAGAGACCCAGTACTTC. This gives the protein CSARDLLAGETQYF.

The genes are TRBV7-9 and TRBJ1-4; a possible D gene is TRBD1 (5 bases). This CDR3 contains 14 residues. Germline CDR1 and CDR2: SEHNR and FQNEAQ (reference sequence). The V gene lost 3 bases and the J gene lost 4 bases, with 9 bases spanning the gap. The CDR3 DNA follows: TGTGCCAGCAGCTTCGGGGGTCGTAATGAAAAACTGTTTTTT. Encoded protein: CASSFGGRNEKLFF.

This clonotype occurred a few times. The chain combines TRBV7-2 with TRBJ1-2; 8 nucleotides agree with TRBD1. V was clipped by 5 bases and J by 6 bases; unmatched bases: 5. Germline-derived CDR1 and CDR2 are SGHTA and FQGNSA. The CDR3 runs to 13 residues. The CDR3 nucleotides read TGTGCCAGCAGCCAGGACAGGGAGGATGGCTACACCTTC. Amino acid sequence: CASSQDREDGYTF.

This chain connects TRBV20-1 to TRBJ2-1; D is perhaps TRBD1 or TRBD2 (5 bases each). The CDR3 sequence is 14 residues long. The V end was cut by 3 bases, the J end by 3 bases, with 12 bases between. Germline V CDR1 and CDR2: DFQATT, SNEGSKA (reference sequence). The CDR3 sequence: CSARPGRLYNEQFF. The CDR3 DNA follows: TGCAGTGCTAGGCCGGGACGTCTCTACAATGAGCAGTTCTTC.

The chain combines TRBV27 with TRBJ1-2; the D is unclear. This CDR3 is built from 13 residues. Germline CDR1 reads MNHEY; CDR2 reads SMNVEV (reference sequence). Trimming took off 2 bases at V and 6 bases at J, with 10 bases between the two ends. For the CDR3, the DNA is TGTGCCAGCAGTTTACAAGGGAGTCATGGCTACACCTTC. Translation gives CASSLQGSHGYTF.

This clonotype came up a few times. This chain uses TRBV11-2 with TRBJ2-3, with unresolved D. The CDR3 is 13 amino acids. CDR1 is SGHAT, CDR2 FQNNGV, per germline. V was shortened by 11 bases and J by 6 bases, with 18 bases between the two germline ends. CDR3: CADGGSLGDTQYF. CDR3 bases: TGTGCCGACGGCGGCAGTCTAGGGGATACGCAGTATTTT.

The chain carries TRBV20-1 and TRBJ1-4, with TRBD1 identical over 9 bases. This CDR3 spans 16 amino acids. V lost 5 bases and J lost 0; bases outside the gene matches: 7. From germline, CDR1 is DFQATT and CDR2 SNEGSKA (reference sequence). In DNA form, the CDR3 reads TGCAGTGCTCCCGGGACAGGGACAGCAACTAATGAAAAACTGTTTTTT. Translating it yields CSAPGTGTATNEKLFF.

This clonotype was picked up a small number of times. This chain uses TRBV29-1 with TRBJ1-2; possibly TRBD1 for D (5 bases). V dropped 2 bases and J dropped 6 bases, with 10 bases sitting between them. This CDR3 contains 12 residues. The germline V gene has CDR1 SQVTM and CDR2 ANQGSEA. The CDR3 nucleotides read TGCAGCGTTGAACTTGGGGGGAATGGCTACACCTTC. Amino acid sequence: CSVELGGNGYTF.

The rearrangement links TRBV7-3 to TRBJ1-1, with a tentative D call TRBD1 (5 bases). Trimming took off 1 base at V and 4 bases at J, with 10 bases between the two ends. Germline V gives CDR1 SGHTA, CDR2 FQGTGA. This CDR3 contains 14 residues. CDR3 sequence: CASSLNAGLTEAFF. The DNA for the CDR3 is TGTGCCAGCAGCTTAAATGCGGGACTCACTGAAGCTTTCTTT. Full variable domain (missing parts from reference TRBV7-3 and TRBJ1-1): GAGVSQTPSNKVTEKGKYVELRCDPISGHTALYWYRQSLGQGPEFLIYFQGTGAADDSGLPNDRFFAVRPEGSVSTLKIQRTERGDSAVYLCASSLNAGLTEAFFGQGTRLTVV.

The CDR3 nucleotides read TGTGCCAGCACCATGACAGGGTTGAACACTGAAGCTTTCTTT. Encoded protein: CASTMTGLNTEAFF. V and J are TRBV11-3 and TRBJ1-1, with TRBD1 matching 7 bases. V lost 7 bases and J lost 0; bases outside the gene matches: 5. Germline loops: CDR1 SGHNT, CDR2 YENEEA. The CDR3 is 14 residues long.

The V and J genes are TRBV27 and TRBJ1-1; 8 bases align to TRBD1. The trim removed 4 bases at V and 3 bases at J, leaving 7 bases unmatched. CDR3 length equals 15 residues. Germline values: CDR1 MNHEY, CDR2 SMNVEV (reference sequence). This chain's CDR3 is CASSWSVTGDTEAFF. The CDR3 DNA sequence: TGTGCCAGCAGTTGGAGTGTGACAGGGGACACTGAAGCTTTCTTT.

This clonotype was detected only a few times. The chain joins TRBV6-1 to TRBJ2-7, with D unresolved. Trimming pared 1 base from V and 3 bases from J, leaving 4 bases between. CDR1 is MNHNS, CDR2 SASEGT, per germline. The CDR3 is 12 amino acids. This chain's CDR3 is CASSEVHYEQYF. Here the CDR3 DNA reads TGTGCCAGCAGTGAAGTCCACTACGAGCAGTACTTC.

The genes are TRBV2 and TRBJ1-1; 7 bases align to TRBD1. Germline-derived CDR1 and CDR2 are SNHLY and FYNNEI. This CDR3 has 15 amino acids. V gave up 6 bases and J gave up 1 base; unmatched junction bases: 8. CDR3 nucleotide sequence: TGTGCCAGCAGACATCGTGGGACAGCGAACACTGAAGCTTTCTTT. It translates to CASRHRGTANTEAFF.

A few counts support this clonotype. CDR3 residues: CAISESSDTQYF. CDR3 bases: TGTGCCATCAGTGAGTCGTCAGATACGCAGTATTTT. The genes are TRBV10-3 and TRBJ2-3; D gene unclear. The CDR3 has 12 residues. Germline V gene sequence: CDR1 ENHRY, CDR2 SYGVKD. The V gene lost 0 bases and the J gene lost 4 bases, with 2 bases spanning the gap.

This clonotype has a handful of counts. V is TRBV19 and J is TRBJ1-6; D possibly corresponds to TRBD1 (5 bases). The CDR3 is 14 amino acids. Trimming stripped 6 bases from V and 5 bases from J, with 11 bases between. Germline CDR1 is LNHDA and CDR2 is SQIVND (reference sequence). The CDR3 nucleotides read TGTGCCAGTAGCCCGCGGGGGGATAATTCACCCCTCCACTTT. It translates to CASSPRGDNSPLHF.